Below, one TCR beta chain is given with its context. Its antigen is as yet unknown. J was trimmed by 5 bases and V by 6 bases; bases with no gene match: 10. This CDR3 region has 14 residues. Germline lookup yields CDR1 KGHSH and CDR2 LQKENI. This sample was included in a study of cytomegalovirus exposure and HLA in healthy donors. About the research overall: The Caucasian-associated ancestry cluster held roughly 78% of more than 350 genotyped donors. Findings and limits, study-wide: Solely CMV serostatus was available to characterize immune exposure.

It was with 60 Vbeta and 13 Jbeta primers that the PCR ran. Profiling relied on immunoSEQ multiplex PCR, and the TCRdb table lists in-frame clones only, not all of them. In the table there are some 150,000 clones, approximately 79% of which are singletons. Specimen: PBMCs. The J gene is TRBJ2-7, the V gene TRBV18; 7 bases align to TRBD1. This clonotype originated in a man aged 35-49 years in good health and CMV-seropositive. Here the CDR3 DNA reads TGTGCCAGCTCGTACGACAGGGCTGGAGACGAGCAGTACTTC. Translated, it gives CASSYDRAGDEQYF.